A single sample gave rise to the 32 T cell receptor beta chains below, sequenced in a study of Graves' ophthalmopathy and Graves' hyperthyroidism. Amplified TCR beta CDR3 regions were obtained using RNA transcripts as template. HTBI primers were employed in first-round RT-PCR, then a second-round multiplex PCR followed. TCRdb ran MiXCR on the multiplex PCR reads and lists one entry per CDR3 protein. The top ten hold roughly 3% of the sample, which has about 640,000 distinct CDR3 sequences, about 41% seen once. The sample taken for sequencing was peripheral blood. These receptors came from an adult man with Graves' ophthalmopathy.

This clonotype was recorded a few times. The CDR3, as DNA: TGTGCCAGCAGTTATAGGCAGGGGCACAATCAGCCCCAGCATTTT. Translated, it gives CASSYRQGHNQPQHF. V usage is TRBV6-5 and J usage is TRBJ1-5; possibly TRBD1 for D (6 bases). Germline CDR1 is MNHEY and CDR2 is SVGAGI. V lost 3 bases and J 3 bases, leaving 12 bases between the germline ends. This CDR3 has 15 amino acids.

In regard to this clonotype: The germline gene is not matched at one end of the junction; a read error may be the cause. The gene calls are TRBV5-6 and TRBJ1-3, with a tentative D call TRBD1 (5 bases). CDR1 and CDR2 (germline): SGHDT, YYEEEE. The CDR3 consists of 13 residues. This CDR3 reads CANSPEGVDTIYF. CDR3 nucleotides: TGTGCCAACAGCCCCGAAGGGGTGGACACCATATATTTT.

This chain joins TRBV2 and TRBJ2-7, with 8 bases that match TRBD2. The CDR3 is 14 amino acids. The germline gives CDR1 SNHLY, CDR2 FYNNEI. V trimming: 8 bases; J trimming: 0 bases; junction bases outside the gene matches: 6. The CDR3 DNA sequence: TGTGCCAGCGCGGGAGGCGGACCCTCCTACGAGCAGTACTTC. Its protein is CASAGGGPSYEQYF.

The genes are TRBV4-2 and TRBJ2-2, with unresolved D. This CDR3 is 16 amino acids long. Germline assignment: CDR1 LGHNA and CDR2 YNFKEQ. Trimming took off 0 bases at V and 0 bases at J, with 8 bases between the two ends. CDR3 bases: TGTGCCAGCAGCCAAGAAGGTGCTGCGAACACCGGGGAGCTGTTTTTT. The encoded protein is CASSQEGAANTGELFF.

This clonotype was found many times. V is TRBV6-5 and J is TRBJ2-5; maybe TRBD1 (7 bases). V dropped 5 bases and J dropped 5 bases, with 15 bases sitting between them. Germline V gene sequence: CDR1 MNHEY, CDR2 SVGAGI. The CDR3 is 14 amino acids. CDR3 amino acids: CASSLQGGGETQYF. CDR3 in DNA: TGTGCCAGCAGTCTCCAGGGGGGCGGGGAGACCCAGTACTTC.

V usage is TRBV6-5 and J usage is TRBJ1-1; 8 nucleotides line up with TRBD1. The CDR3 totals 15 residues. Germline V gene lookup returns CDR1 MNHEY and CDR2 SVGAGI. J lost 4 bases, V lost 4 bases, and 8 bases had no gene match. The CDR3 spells CASSSRTGWGTEAFF. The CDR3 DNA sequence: TGTGCCAGCAGTTCACGGACAGGGTGGGGCACTGAAGCTTTCTTT.

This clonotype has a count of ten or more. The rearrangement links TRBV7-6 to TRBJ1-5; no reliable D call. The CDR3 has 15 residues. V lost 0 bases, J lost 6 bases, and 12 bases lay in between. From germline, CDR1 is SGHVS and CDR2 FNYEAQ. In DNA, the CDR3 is TGTGCCAGCAGCTTAGCATCTCGGGTGGGTCAGCCCCAGCATTTT. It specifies CASSLASRVGQPQHF.

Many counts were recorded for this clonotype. This CDR3 reads CASSLGAAGMNTEAFF. The DNA of the CDR3 is TGTGCCAGCAGCTTAGGAGCCGCAGGGATGAACACTGAAGCTTTCTTT. The rearrangement links TRBV7-6 to TRBJ1-1, with D tentatively TRBD1 (5 bases). Germline V gene lookup returns CDR1 SGHVS and CDR2 FNYEAQ. This CDR3 comprises 16 residues. V was clipped by 1 base and J by 0 bases, with 12 bases between them.

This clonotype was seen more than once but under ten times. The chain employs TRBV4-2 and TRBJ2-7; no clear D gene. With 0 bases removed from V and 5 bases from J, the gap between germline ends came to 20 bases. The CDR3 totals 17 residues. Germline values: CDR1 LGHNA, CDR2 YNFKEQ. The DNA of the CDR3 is TGTGCCAGCAGCCAAGATTTTGGGCGGTCCCTAGACCACGAGCAGTACTTC. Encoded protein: CASSQDFGRSLDHEQYF.

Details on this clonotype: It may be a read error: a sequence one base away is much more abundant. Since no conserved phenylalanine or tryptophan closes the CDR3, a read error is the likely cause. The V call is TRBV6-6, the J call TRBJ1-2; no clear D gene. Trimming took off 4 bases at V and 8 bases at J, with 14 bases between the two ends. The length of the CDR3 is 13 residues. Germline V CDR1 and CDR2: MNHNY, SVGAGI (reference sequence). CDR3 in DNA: TGTGCCAGCAGTTCGGGCAGGCCCACAGGCTACACCCTC. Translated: CASSSGRPTGYTL.

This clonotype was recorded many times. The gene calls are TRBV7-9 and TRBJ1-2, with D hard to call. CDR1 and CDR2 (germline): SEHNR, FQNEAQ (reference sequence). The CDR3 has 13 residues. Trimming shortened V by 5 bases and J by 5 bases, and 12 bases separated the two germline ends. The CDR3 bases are TGTGCCAGCAGCCCCCGGACGACATATGGCTACACCTTC. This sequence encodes CASSPRTTYGYTF.

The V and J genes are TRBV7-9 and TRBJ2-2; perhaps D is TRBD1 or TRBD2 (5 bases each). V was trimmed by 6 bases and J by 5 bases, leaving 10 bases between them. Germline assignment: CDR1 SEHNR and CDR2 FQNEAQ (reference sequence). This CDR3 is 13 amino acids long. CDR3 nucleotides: TGTGCCAGCAGATCAGAGGGGACCGGGGAGCTGTTTTTT. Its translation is CASRSEGTGELFF.

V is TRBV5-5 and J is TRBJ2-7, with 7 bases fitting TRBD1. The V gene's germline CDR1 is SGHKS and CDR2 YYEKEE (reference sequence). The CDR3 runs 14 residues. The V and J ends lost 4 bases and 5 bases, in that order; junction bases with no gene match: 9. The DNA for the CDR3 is TGTGCCAGCAGCGCCGACAGGGTACTCGACGAGCAGTACTTC. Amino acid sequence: CASSADRVLDEQYF.

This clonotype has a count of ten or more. The CDR3 region is CASSDPQGNSYTF. For the CDR3, the DNA is TGTGCCAGCAGTGATCCCCAGGGAAACAGCTACACCTTC. The chain carries TRBV2 and TRBJ1-2; perhaps TRBD1 as D (5 bases). This CDR3 contains 13 residues. From germline, CDR1 is SNHLY and CDR2 FYNNEI. Trimming removed 3 bases at V and 9 bases at J, with 14 bases between.

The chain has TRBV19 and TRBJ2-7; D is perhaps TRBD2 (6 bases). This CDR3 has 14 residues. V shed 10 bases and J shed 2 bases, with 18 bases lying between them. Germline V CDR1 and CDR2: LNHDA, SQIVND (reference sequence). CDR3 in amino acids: CATSRVADPYEQYF. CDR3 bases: TGTGCCACCTCGAGGGTAGCGGACCCCTACGAGCAGTACTTC.

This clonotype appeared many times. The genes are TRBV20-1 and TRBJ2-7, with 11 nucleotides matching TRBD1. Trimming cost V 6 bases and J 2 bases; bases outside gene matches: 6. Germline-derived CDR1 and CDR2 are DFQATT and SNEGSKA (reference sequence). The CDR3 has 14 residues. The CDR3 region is CSAQGQGAAYEQYF. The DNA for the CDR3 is TGCAGTGCCCAAGGACAGGGGGCGGCCTACGAGCAGTACTTC.

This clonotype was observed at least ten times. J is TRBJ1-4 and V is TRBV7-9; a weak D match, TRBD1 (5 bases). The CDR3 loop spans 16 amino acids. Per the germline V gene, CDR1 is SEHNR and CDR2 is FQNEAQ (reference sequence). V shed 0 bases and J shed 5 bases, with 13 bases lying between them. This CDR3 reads CASSLAQTVVNEKLFF. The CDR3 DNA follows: TGTGCCAGCAGCTTAGCCCAGACAGTTGTAAATGAAAAACTGTTTTTT.

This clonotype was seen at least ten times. The CDR3, as DNA: TGTGCCACCAGCAGAGGGGGGGTAGGAGAGACCCAGTACTTC. It yields the protein CATSRGGVGETQYF. The chain has TRBV15 and TRBJ2-5; TRBD2 is a possible D gene (6 bases). The CDR3 has 14 residues. The germline V gene encodes CDR1 LNHNV and CDR2 YYDKDF (reference sequence). Trimming stripped 1 base from V and 4 bases from J, with 10 bases between.

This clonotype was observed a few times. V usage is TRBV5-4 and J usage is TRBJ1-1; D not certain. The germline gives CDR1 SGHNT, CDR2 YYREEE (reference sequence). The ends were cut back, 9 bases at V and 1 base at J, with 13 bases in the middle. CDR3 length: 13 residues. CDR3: CANIAGSNTEAFF. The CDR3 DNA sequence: TGTGCCAACATCGCCGGATCGAACACTGAAGCTTTCTTT.

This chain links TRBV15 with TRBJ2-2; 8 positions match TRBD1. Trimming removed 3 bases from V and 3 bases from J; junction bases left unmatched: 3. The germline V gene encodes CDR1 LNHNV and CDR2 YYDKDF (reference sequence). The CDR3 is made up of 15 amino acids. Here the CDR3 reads CATSSSDRDTGELFF. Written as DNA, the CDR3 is TGTGCCACCAGCAGCTCGGACAGGGACACCGGGGAGCTGTTTTTT.

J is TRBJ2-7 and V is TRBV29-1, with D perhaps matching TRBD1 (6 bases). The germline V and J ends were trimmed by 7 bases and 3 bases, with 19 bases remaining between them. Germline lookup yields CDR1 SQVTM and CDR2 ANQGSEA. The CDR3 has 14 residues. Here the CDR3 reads CSAYSGNRVYEQYF. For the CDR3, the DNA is TGCAGCGCATACTCCGGAAACAGGGTCTACGAGCAGTACTTC.

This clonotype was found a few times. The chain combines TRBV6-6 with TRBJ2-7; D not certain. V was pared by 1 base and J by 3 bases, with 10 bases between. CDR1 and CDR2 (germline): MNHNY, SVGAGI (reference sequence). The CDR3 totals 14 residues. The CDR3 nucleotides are TGTGCCAGCAGTTACTTAGGGTCTCACTACGAGCAGTACTTC. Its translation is CASSYLGSHYEQYF.

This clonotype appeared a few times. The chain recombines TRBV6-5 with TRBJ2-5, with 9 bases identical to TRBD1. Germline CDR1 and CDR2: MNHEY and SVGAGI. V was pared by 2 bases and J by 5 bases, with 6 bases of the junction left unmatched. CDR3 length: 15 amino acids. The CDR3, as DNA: TGTGCCAGCAGTTACGCGGGACAGGGACTGGAGACCCAGTACTTC. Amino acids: CASSYAGQGLETQYF.

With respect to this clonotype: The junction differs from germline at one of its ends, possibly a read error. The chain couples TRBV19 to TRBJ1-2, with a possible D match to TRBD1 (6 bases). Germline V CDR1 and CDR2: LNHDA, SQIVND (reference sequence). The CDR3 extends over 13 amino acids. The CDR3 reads CVSSPGQLNLYTF. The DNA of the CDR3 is TGTGTCAGTAGTCCCGGACAGTTGAACCTCTACACCTTC.

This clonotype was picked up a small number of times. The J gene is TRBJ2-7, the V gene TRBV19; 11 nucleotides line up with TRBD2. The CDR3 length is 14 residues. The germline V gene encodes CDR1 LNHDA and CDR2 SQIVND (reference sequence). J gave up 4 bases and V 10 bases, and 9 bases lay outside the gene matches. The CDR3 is CATKGTSGSYEQYF. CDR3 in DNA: TGTGCCACCAAAGGGACTAGCGGCTCGTACGAGCAGTACTTC.

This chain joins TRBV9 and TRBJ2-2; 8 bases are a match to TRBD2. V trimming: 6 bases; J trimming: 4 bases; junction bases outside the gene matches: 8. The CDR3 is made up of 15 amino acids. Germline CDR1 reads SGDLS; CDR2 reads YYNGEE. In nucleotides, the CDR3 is TGTGCCAGCACCCCCCGGGGGGGACCCACCGGGGAGCTGTTTTTT. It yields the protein CASTPRGGPTGELFF.

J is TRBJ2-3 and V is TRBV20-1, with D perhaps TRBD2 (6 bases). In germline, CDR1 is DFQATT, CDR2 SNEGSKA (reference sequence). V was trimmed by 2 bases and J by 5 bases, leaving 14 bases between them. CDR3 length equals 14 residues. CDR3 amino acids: CSARPGLKLDTQYF. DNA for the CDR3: TGCAGTGCTAGACCGGGACTTAAGTTAGATACGCAGTATTTT.

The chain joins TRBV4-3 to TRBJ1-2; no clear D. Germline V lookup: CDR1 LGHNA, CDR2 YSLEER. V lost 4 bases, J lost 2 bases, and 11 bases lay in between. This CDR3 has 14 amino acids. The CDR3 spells CASSPRIQNYGYTF. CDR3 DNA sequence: TGCGCCAGCAGCCCCCGGATACAAAACTATGGCTACACCTTC.

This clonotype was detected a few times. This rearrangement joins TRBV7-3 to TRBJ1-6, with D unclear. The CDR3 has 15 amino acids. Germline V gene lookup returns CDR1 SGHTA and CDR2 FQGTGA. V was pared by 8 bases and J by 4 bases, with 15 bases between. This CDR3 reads CASSPGGPYNSPLHF. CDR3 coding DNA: TGTGCCAGCTCACCGGGAGGGCCATATAATTCACCCCTCCACTTT.

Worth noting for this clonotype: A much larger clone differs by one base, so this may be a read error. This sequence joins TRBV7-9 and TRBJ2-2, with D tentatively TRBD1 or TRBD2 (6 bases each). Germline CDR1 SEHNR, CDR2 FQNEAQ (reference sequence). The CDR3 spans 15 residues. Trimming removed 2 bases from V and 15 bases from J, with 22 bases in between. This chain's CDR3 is CASSLYREETGGVFF. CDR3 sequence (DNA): TGTGCCAGCAGCTTATACAGGGAGGAGACCGGAGGGGTGTTTTTT. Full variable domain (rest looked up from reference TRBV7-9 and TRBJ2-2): DTGVSQNPRHKITKRGQNVTFRCDPISEHNRLYWYRQTLGQGPEFLTYFQNEAQLEKSRLLSDRFSAERPKGSFSTLEIQRTEQGDSAMYLCASSLYREETGGVFFGEGSRLTVL.

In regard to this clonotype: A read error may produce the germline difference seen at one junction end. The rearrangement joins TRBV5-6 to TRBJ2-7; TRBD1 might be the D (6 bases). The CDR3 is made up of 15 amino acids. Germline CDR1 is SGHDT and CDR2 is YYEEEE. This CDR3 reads CASRSSGAGPFEQYF. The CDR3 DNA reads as TGTGCCAGCAGATCTTCAGGGGCAGGCCCTTTCGAGCAGTACTTT.

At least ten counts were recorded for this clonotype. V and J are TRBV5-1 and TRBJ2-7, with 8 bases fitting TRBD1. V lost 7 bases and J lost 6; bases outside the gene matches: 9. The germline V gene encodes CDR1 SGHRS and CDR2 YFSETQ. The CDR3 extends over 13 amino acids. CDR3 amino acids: CASWRTGTSEQYF. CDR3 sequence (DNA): TGCGCCAGCTGGAGGACAGGGACCTCCGAGCAGTACTTC.